Listed here are 4 T cell receptor beta chains from one sample, sequenced in a study of CD8 T cells in ankylosing spondylitis. TCRdb independently ran MiXCR on the 5' RACE reads; one entry per CDR3 protein. The sample comprises roughly 260,000 distinct CDR3 sequences, around 20% of which are singletons, and roughly 8.3% rests with the top ten. Sequenced: blood, either unsorted or a sorted T cell fraction (not recorded which). These receptors were taken from a male donor with ankylosing spondylitis or in good health (not recorded which).

The chain employs TRBV29-1 and TRBJ2-2; D is undetermined. Trimming shortened V by 6 bases and J by 2 bases, and 13 bases separated the two germline ends. The CDR3 loop spans 14 amino acids. Per germline, CDR1 SQVTM and CDR2 ANQGSEA. In nucleotides, the CDR3 is TGCAGCGTCATGGTAGGAGTTAACACCGGGGAGCTGTTTTTT. Amino acid sequence: CSVMVGVNTGELFF.

Many counts were recorded for this clonotype. CDR3 DNA sequence: TGCAGCGTTGATGGGACTAGCGGGAGAGGAGGTAATGAGCAGTTCTTC. Translating it yields CSVDGTSGRGGNEQFF. This chain connects TRBV29-1 to TRBJ2-1; the match to TRBD2 covers 14 bases. The CDR3 has 16 amino acids. J gave up 7 bases and V 3 bases, and 8 bases lay outside the gene matches. The germline V gene encodes CDR1 SQVTM and CDR2 ANQGSEA.

The chain is built from TRBV7-8 and TRBJ1-2; maybe TRBD1 (5 bases). From germline, CDR1 is SGHVS and CDR2 FQNEAQ. The CDR3 spans 15 residues. With 5 bases removed from V and 4 bases from J, the gap between germline ends came to 17 bases. The CDR3 loop reads CASSLKEWGVYGYTF. The CDR3 nucleotides are TGTGCCAGCAGCCTCAAGGAGTGGGGGGTCTATGGCTACACCTTC. Full variable domain (outside the CDR3, taken from reference TRBV7-8 and TRBJ1-2): GAGVSQSPRYKVAKRGQDVALRCDPISGHVSLFWYQQALGQGPEFLTYFQNEAQLDKSGLPSDRFFAERPEGSVSTLKIQRTQQEDSAVYLCASSLKEWGVYGYTFGSGTRLTVV.

In its sample, this clonotype was seen a few times. This chain connects TRBV5-1 to TRBJ2-7, with 10 bases identical to TRBD2. The V segment lost 0 bases and the J segment 6 bases; nucleotides outside the gene matches: 12. The CDR3 extends over 17 amino acids. CDR1 is SGHRS and CDR2 is YFSETQ in the germline V gene. CDR3 amino acids: CASSLAGLAGENTEQYV. CDR3 nucleotide sequence: TGCGCCAGCAGCTTGGCCGGGCTAGCGGGAGAAAATACCGAGCAGTACGTC.